The source of this T cell receptor (beta chain) is a study of brain metastases from non-small cell lung cancer. Study observations and caveats: Brain metastases had lower T-cell infiltration than primary tumors.

This table comes from immunoSEQ multiplex PCR, and its TCRdb copy is limited to in-frame clones, with some not included. The table records 3,500 to 5,500 clones, around 83% of them present only once. On this clone: The antigen remains unidentified.

With 2 bases removed from V and 4 bases from J, the gap between germline ends came to 9 bases. Germline V lookup: CDR1 MNHEY, CDR2 SVGEGT. The CDR3 runs to 15 residues. This sequence originates from a donor at least 40 years old with non-small cell lung cancer. The sample consisted of primary lung tumor tissue. V and J are TRBV6-2 or TRBV6-3 and TRBJ2-6; D is unclear. The CDR3 DNA reads TGTGCCAGCAGTTACAGGGCTTCCGGGGCCAACGTCCTGACTTTC. Its protein is CASSYRASGANVLTF.